These 13 T cell receptor beta chains were sequenced from one sample in a study of blood T cell repertoires in COVID-19. Measured with immunoSEQ multiplex PCR; TCRdb has only the in-frame clones, and not every one. Of about 98,000 clones in the sample, approximately 81% are singletons; the top ten hold around 11%. Sequencing was performed on peripheral blood. These receptors came from a woman aged 80 or older with acute or convalescent COVID-19.

The chain uses TRBV7-3 and TRBJ2-1; TRBD1 might be the D (6 bases). The CDR3 runs to 16 residues. Germline V gives CDR1 SGHTA, CDR2 FQGTGA. Trimming removed 5 bases from V and 4 bases from J, with 18 bases in between. The CDR3 sequence: CASSPFPGTPYNEQFF. As DNA, the CDR3 is TGTGCCAGCAGCCCTTTTCCCGGGACACCTTACAATGAGCAGTTCTTC.

As to this clone: The junction shows a germline mismatch at one end, possibly a read error. This chain links TRBV19 with TRBJ2-5, with D maybe TRBD1 (6 bases). This CDR3 is 14 amino acids long. The germline V gene has CDR1 LNHDA and CDR2 SQIVND (reference sequence). CDR3 protein: CASGIGQGRETQYF. CDR3 coding DNA: TGTGCCAGTGGTATCGGGCAGGGGCGAGAGACCCAGTACTTC. Drawing the rest from reference TRBV19 and TRBJ2-5, the complete variable domain is DGGITQSPKYLFRKEGQNVTLSCEQNLNHDAMYWYRQDPGQGLRLIYYSQIVNDFQKGDIAEGYSVSREKKESFPLTVTSAQKNPTAFYLCASGIGQGRETQYFGPGTRLLVL.

The rearrangement joins TRBV9 to TRBJ1-2; D unresolved. Trimming removed 3 bases at V and 7 bases at J, with 19 bases between. The CDR3 totals 15 residues. The V gene's germline CDR1 is SGDLS and CDR2 YYNGEE. This CDR3 is CASSALGRDTSGYTF. CDR3 bases: TGTGCCAGCAGCGCACTAGGACGGGATACCAGTGGCTACACCTTC.

The rearrangement uses TRBV14 and TRBJ2-5, with a possible D match to TRBD2 (5 bases). Trimming took 2 bases from V and 1 from J, leaving 11 bases between them. The CDR3 is 15 residues long. Looked up from germline, CDR1 is SGHDN and CDR2 is FVKESK. CDR3 coding DNA: TGTGCCAGCAGCCAACTCGGGCTAGCCCAAGAGACCCAGTACTTC. Amino acid sequence: CASSQLGLAQETQYF.

The V and J genes are TRBV7-8 and TRBJ2-3; a weak D match, TRBD1 (6 bases). Germline CDR1 reads SGHVS; CDR2 reads FQNEAQ. The CDR3 is 15 amino acids. V lost 5 bases, J lost 3 bases, and 15 bases lay in between. CDR3 region: CASSPSGTRTDTQYF. For the CDR3, the DNA is TGTGCCAGCAGCCCCTCCGGGACACGGACAGATACGCAGTATTTT.

This clone has only one observation. V and J are TRBV6-5 and TRBJ1-6; D might be TRBD1 (6 bases). The V and J ends lost 0 bases and 3 bases respectively, with 9 bases between them. The CDR3 runs 16 residues. Germline V CDR1 and CDR2: MNHEY, SVGAGI. The CDR3 DNA sequence: TGTGCCAGCAGTTACTCAGCGACAGGCTATAATTCACCCCTCCACTTT. As protein: CASSYSATGYNSPLHF.

V is TRBV28 and J is TRBJ2-7; TRBD2 matches 7 bases. The germline V gene has CDR1 MDHEN and CDR2 SYDVKM. The CDR3 extends over 14 amino acids. Germline trimming cut 5 bases from V and 6 bases from J; bases unmatched to any gene: 10. CDR3 DNA: TGTGCCAGCAGTCGACAGTCGGGGGGAGGCGAGCAGTACTTC. Protein product: CASSRQSGGGEQYF.

The chain joins TRBV13 to TRBJ2-5; 7 bases agree with TRBD2. Trimming took 3 bases from V and 5 from J; bases not matched to a gene: 3. Germline V lookup: CDR1 PRHDT, CDR2 FYEKMQ (reference sequence). This CDR3 is built from 13 residues. CDR3 nucleotide sequence: TGTGCCAGCAGCTTTCGGGGGGTGGAGACCCAGTACTTC. Protein sequence: CASSFRGVETQYF.

V gene TRBV4-3 combines with J gene TRBJ1-2, with D maybe TRBD1 (5 bases). The V gene lost 0 bases and the J gene lost 3 bases, with 11 bases spanning the gap. The CDR3 contains 15 residues. Germline CDR1 LGHNA, CDR2 YSLEER. The CDR3 is CASSQEGGADYGYTF. CDR3 DNA: TGCGCCAGCAGCCAAGAGGGCGGGGCGGACTATGGCTACACCTTC.

V gene TRBV6-1 combines with J gene TRBJ1-1; D is undetermined. The CDR3 sequence is 16 residues long. V lost 2 bases, J lost 4 bases, and 17 bases lay in between. CDR1 MNHNS and CDR2 SASEGT come from the germline V gene. In DNA form, the CDR3 reads TGTGCCAGCAGTGAATACGGTAGAGGTTTGAGCACTGAAGCTTTCTTT. This gives the protein CASSEYGRGLSTEAFF.

This sequence joins TRBV4-3 and TRBJ2-2; the D is unclear. Germline V gene data show CDR1 as LGHNA and CDR2 as YSLEER. The CDR3 runs to 18 residues. The V end lost 0 bases, the J end lost 1 base, and 15 bases lay between the germline ends. CDR3 amino acids: CASSQESVNSLNTGELFF. CDR3 sequence (DNA): TGCGCCAGCAGCCAAGAATCGGTAAACAGCCTGAACACCGGGGAGCTGTTTTTT.

The gene calls are TRBV5-5 and TRBJ1-6, with no clear D. Per the germline V gene, CDR1 is SGHKS and CDR2 is YYEKEE (reference sequence). The CDR3 is made up of 16 amino acids. V lost 1 base and J 0 bases, leaving 8 bases between the germline ends. The CDR3 coding sequence is TGTGCCAGCAGCTTGACCGAGAGCTCCTATAATTCACCCCTCCACTTT. Translation: CASSLTESSYNSPLHF.

The V gene is TRBV28, the J gene TRBJ1-6; 10 bases are shared with TRBD1. The CDR3 covers 19 residues. V was pared by 5 bases and J by 7 bases, with 17 bases of the junction left unmatched. Germline CDR1 reads MDHEN; CDR2 reads SYDVKM. The CDR3 here is CASSTHAKGQGYRNSPLHF. The CDR3 nucleotides are TGTGCCAGCAGTACACACGCTAAGGGACAGGGGTATAGGAATTCACCCCTCCACTTT.